This TCR beta chain was captured in a study of CD8+ T cells in alopecia areata. Treatment of the sample: oral pan-JAK inhibitor, 5-10 mg twice daily. Alopecia areata patients gave lesional scalp punch biopsies and peripheral blood samples. cDNA serving as the sequencing template came from extracted, reverse transcribed RNA. Repertoires were generated with immunoSEQ multiplex PCR, while TCRdb's copy carries only in-frame clones and drops some. The sample yields a few hundred thousand clones, just over 65% seen once. Germline CDR1 and CDR2: SEHNR and FQNEAQ (reference sequence). V was cut by 3 bases and J by 3 bases, with 14 bases left in between. This CDR3 contains 15 residues.

The sequencing here drew on CD4+ T cells sorted from blood, taken at week 44, from a patient treated with tofacitinib. The J gene is TRBJ1-1, the V gene TRBV7-9, with D maybe TRBD1 (5 bases). The TCR originated in a human donor with alopecia areata. As DNA, the CDR3 is TGTGCCAGCAGCTTCGGCGTGGGGACGTACACTGAAGCTTTCTTT. This sequence encodes CASSFGVGTYTEAFF.